This TCR beta chain came from a study of cytomegalovirus exposure and HLA in healthy donors. The PCR ran on 60 Vbeta and 13 Jbeta primers. Sequencing was performed with immunoSEQ multiplex PCR; in TCRdb, only in-frame clones are kept and a portion is missing. The data contain about 160,000 clones, roughly 77% of them seen just once; the ten biggest clones take up 3% to 4%. Study conclusions and caveats: TCR beta sequences reportedly predicted the HLA-A and HLA-B alleles of most subjects accurately. Later analysis associated a missense DCLRE1C variant with TCR beta V- and J-gene trimming.

On this clone itself: Its antigen is currently unknown.

The CDR3 extends over 13 amino acids. The V and J ends lost 7 bases and 2 bases respectively, with 11 bases between them. Germline V gives CDR1 SNHLY, CDR2 FYNNEI. The sample consisted of PBMCs. The TCR sequence derives from a human donor in good health. The V and J genes are TRBV2 and TRBJ2-5; D may be TRBD1 (5 bases). CDR3 region: CASKWGAQETQYF. Written as DNA, the CDR3 is TGTGCCAGCAAGTGGGGCGCGCAAGAGACCCAGTACTTC.